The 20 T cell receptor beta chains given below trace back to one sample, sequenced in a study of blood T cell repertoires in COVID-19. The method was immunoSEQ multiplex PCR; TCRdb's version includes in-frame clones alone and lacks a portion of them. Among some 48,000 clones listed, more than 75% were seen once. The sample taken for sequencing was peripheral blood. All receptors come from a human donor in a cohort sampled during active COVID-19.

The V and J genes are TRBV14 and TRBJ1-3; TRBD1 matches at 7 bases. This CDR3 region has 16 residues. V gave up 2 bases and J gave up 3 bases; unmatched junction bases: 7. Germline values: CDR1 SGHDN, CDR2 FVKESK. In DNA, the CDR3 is TGTGCCAGCAGCCAAACCGACAGGGCCTATGGAAACACCATATATTTT. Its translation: CASSQTDRAYGNTIYF.

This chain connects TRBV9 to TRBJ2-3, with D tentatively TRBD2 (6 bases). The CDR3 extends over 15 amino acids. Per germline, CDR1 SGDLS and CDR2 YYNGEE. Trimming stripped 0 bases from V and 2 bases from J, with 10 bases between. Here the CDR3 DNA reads TGTGCCAGCAGCGTAGGGGCGGGGAACACAGATACGCAGTATTTT. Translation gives CASSVGAGNTDTQYF.

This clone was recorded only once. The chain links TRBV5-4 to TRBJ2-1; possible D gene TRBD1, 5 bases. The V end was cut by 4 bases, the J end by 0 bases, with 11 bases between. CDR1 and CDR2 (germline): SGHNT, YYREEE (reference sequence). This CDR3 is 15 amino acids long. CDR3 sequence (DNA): TGTGCCAGCAGCCATGAAGGGGTCTCCTACAATGAGCAGTTCTTC. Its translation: CASSHEGVSYNEQFF.

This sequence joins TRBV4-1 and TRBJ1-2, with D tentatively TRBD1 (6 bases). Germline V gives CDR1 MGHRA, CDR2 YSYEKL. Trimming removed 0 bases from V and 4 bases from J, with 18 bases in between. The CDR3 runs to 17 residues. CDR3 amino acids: CASSQEDPGAIPYGYTF. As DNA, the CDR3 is TGCGCCAGCAGCCAAGAAGACCCAGGGGCAATTCCCTATGGCTACACCTTC.

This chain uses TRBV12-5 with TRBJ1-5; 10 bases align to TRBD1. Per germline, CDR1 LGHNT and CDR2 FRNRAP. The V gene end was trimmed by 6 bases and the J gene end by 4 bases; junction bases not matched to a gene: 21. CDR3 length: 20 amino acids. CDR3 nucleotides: TGTGCTAGTGGGCGGCAATCCGACAGGGGGCTTGAGGGTCCTAATCAGCCCCAGCATTTT. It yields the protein CASGRQSDRGLEGPNQPQHF.

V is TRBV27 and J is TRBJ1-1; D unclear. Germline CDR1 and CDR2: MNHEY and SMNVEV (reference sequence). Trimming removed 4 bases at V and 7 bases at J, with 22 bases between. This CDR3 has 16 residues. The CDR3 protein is CASSSLRGVTLGEAFF. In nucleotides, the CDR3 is TGTGCCAGCAGTTCGCTCAGAGGAGTGACCCTCGGTGAAGCTTTCTTT.

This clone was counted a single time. The DNA of the CDR3 is TGTGCCTGGAGACCGCAGGGGGTGGGTGGCTACACCTTC. It yields the protein CAWRPQGVGGYTF. The rearrangement uses TRBV30 and TRBJ1-2, with 7 positions matching TRBD1. Trimming cost V 3 bases and J 7 bases; bases outside gene matches: 8. The CDR3 spans 13 residues. CDR1 and CDR2 (germline): GTSNPN, SVGIG (reference sequence).

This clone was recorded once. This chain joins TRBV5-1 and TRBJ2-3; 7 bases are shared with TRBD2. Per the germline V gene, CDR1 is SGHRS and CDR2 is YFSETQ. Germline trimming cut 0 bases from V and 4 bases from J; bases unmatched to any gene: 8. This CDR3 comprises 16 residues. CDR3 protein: CASSLVRESGADTQYF. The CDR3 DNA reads TGCGCCAGCAGCTTGGTGCGGGAGTCGGGGGCAGATACGCAGTATTTT.

The CDR3 bases are TGTGCCAGCACCGGGAGGGATGGAAACACCATATATTTT. Protein sequence: CASTGRDGNTIYF. The chain combines TRBV12-3 or TRBV12-4 with TRBJ1-3, with D uncertain. CDR3 length equals 13 residues. Trimming left V 7 bases short and J 3 bases short, with 10 bases between.

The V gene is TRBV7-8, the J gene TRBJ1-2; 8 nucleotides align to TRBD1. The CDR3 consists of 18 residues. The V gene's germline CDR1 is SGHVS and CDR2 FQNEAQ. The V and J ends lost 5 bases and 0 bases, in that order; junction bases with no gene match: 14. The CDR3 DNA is TGTGCCAGCAGCCCTAGAAGGGGACAGGACCTAGCTAACTATGGCTACACCTTC. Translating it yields CASSPRRGQDLANYGYTF.

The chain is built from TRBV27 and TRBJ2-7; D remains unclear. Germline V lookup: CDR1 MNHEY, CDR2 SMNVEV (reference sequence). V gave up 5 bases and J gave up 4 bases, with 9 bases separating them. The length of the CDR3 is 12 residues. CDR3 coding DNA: TGTGCCAGCAGTACCGACAAGTACGAGCAGTACTTC. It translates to CASSTDKYEQYF.

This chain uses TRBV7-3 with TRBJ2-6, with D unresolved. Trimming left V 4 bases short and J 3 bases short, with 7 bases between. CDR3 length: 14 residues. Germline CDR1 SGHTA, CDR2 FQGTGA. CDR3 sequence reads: CASSSSYGANVLTF. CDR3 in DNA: TGTGCCAGCAGCTCCTCTTATGGGGCCAACGTCCTGACTTTC.

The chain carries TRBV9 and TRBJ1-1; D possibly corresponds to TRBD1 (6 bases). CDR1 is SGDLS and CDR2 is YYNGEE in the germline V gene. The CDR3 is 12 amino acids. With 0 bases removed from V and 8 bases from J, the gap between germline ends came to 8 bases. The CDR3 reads CASSVGGQEAFF. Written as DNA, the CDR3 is TGTGCCAGCAGCGTAGGCGGACAGGAAGCTTTCTTT.

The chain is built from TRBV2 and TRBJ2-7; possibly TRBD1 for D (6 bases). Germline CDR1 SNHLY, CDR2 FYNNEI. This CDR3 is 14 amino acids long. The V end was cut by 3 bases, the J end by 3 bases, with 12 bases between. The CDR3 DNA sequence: TGTGCCAGCAGTGACGGGACATTAGACTACGAGCAGTACTTC. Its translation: CASSDGTLDYEQYF. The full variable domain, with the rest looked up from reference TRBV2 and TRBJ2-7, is EPEVTQTPSHQVTQMGQEVILRCVPISNHLYFYWYRQILGQKVEFLVSFYNNEISEKSEIFDDQFSVERPDGSNFTLKIRSTKLEDSAMYFCASSDGTLDYEQYFGPGTRLTVT.

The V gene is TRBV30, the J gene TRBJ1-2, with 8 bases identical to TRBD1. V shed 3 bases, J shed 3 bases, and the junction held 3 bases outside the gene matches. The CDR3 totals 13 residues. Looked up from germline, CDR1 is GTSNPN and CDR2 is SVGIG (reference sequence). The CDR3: CAWRVGQDYGYTF. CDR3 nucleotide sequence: TGTGCCTGGAGAGTGGGACAGGACTATGGCTACACCTTC. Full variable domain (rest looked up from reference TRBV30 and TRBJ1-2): SQTIHQWPATLVQPVGSPLSLECTVEGTSNPNLYWYRQAAGRGLQLLFYSVGIGQISSEVPQNLSASRPQDRQFILSSKKLLLSDSGFYLCAWRVGQDYGYTFGSGTRLTVV.

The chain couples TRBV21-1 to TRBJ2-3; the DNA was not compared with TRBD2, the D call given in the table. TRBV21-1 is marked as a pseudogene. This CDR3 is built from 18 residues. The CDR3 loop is CASSALERGGRSTDTQYF. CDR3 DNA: TGTGCCAGCAGCGCCCTCGAGCGGGGGGGCCGGAGCACAGATACGCAGTATTTT.

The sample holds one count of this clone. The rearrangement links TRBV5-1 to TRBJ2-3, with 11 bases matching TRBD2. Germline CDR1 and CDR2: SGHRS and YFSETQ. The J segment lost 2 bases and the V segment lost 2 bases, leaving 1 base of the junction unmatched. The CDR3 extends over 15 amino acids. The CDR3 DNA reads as TGCGCCAGCAGCTTACTAGCGGGGGACACAGATACGCAGTATTTT. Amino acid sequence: CASSLLAGDTDTQYF.

The CDR3 DNA reads as TGTGCCAGCAGTGAGGGCAGGGCCAACTATGGCTACACCTTC. Encoded protein: CASSEGRANYGYTF. The V call is TRBV2, the J call TRBJ1-2, with D possibly TRBD1 on 5 matching bases. This CDR3 is built from 14 residues. V lost 3 bases to trimming and J lost 2 bases, with 10 bases between them. Germline V gene lookup returns CDR1 SNHLY and CDR2 FYNNEI.

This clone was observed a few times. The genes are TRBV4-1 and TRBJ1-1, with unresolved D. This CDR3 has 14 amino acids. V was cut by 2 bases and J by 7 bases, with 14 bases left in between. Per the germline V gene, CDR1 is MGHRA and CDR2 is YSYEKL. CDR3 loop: CASSQFSDPGEAFF. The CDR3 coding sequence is TGCGCCAGCAGCCAATTTTCCGACCCGGGTGAAGCTTTCTTT.

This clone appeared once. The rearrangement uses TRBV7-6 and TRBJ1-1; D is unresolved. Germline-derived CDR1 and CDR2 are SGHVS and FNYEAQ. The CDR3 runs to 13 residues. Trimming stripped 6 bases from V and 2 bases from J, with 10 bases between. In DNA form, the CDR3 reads TGTGCCAGCAGGACTACAGCTAACACTGAAGCTTTCTTT. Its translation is CASRTTANTEAFF.